The TCR beta chain described here comes from a study of blood T cell repertoires in COVID-19. Study-wide background: The study drew acute and convalescent COVID-19 samples from the United States, Italy and Spain. From T cells, B-cell-depleted T cells, or PBMCs came the material, which was cDNA or gDNA.

As handled by the study authors: From reference gene primer amplification, estimates of nucleated cell counts were derived. Sequenced by immunoSEQ multiplex PCR; TCRdb stores in-frame clones only, minus some. D and trimming were read from the DNA, whereas the V and J calls and clone size are those reported in that table. The sample shows 250,000 to 350,000 clones, around nine tenths of them seen only once. CDR1 and CDR2 from the germline V gene are SGHTA and FQGNSA. This CDR3 contains 14 residues. V was clipped by 6 bases and J by 2 bases; unmatched bases: 4. J is TRBJ2-7 and V is TRBV7-2, with 10 bases that match TRBD1. The origin of this receptor is a woman aged 40 to 50 who had recovered from COVID-19. The material sequenced was peripheral blood. Here the CDR3 reads CASSRQGAAYEQYF. Here the CDR3 DNA reads TGTGCCAGCAGTAGACAGGGGGCCGCCTACGAGCAGTACTTC.